These 10 T cell receptor beta chains were sequenced from one sample in a study of blood T cell repertoires in COVID-19. The data were produced by immunoSEQ multiplex PCR, yet TCRdb's version contains in-frame clones alone and is incomplete. The table has about 82,000 clones, around 82% seen once. Sequencing was done on a sample of peripheral blood. All receptors derive from a man aged 55 to 70 with COVID-19, enrolled during active disease.

This sequence joins TRBV5-1 and TRBJ1-1, with 10 bases fitting TRBD1. The germline V gene encodes CDR1 SGHRS and CDR2 YFSETQ. V trimming: 4 bases; J trimming: 1 base; junction bases outside the gene matches: 1. CDR3 length: 14 amino acids. DNA for the CDR3: TGCGCCAGCAGCGGACAGGGGGGGAACACTGAAGCTTTCTTT. This translates into CASSGQGGNTEAFF.

The chain uses TRBV5-8 and TRBJ2-7; weak D call: TRBD2 (5 bases). Germline CDR1 SGHTS, CDR2 YDEGEE. The CDR3 sequence is 11 residues long. The V and J ends lost 5 bases and 5 bases respectively, with 8 bases between them. This chain's CDR3 is CASSLRDEQYF. The CDR3 coding sequence is TGTGCCAGCAGTCTGCGGGACGAGCAGTACTTC.

The V call is TRBV14, the J call TRBJ2-7; perhaps TRBD2 as D (7 bases). This CDR3 spans 15 amino acids. From germline, CDR1 is SGHDN and CDR2 FVKESK. Between the trimmed V and J ends, which lost 4 bases and 2 bases, there was a span of 15 bases. The CDR3 DNA reads TGTGCCAGCAGCCGCCTAGGGGGGGTCACCTACGAGCAGTACTTC. Protein sequence: CASSRLGGVTYEQYF.

This chain connects TRBV2 to TRBJ2-1; 9 bases line up with TRBD1. The germline V gene has CDR1 SNHLY and CDR2 FYNNEI. The junction had 0 bases not matched to a gene; V was cut back by 6 bases and J by 6 bases. This CDR3 is built from 12 residues. In DNA form, the CDR3 reads TGTGCCAGCAGGGGACAGGGCAATGAGCAGTTCTTC. Residues: CASRGQGNEQFF.

The CDR3 DNA reads as TGTGCCTCAATGGAGGGGAATCAGCCCCAGCATTTT. Its protein product is CASMEGNQPQHF. This chain joins TRBV19 and TRBJ1-5, with D perhaps matching TRBD1 (5 bases). V shed 11 bases and J shed 4 bases, with 12 bases lying between them. The CDR3 is 12 residues long. CDR1 is LNHDA, CDR2 SQIVND, per germline (reference sequence). Full variable domain (rest looked up from reference TRBV19 and TRBJ1-5): DGGITQSPKYLFRKEGQNVTLSCEQNLNHDAMYWYRQDPGQGLRLIYYSQIVNDFQKGDIAEGYSVSREKKESFPLTVTSAQKNPTAFYLCASMEGNQPQHFGDGTRLSIL.

The chain employs TRBV6-2 or TRBV6-3 and TRBJ2-1; no clear D. The germline CDR1 and CDR2 sequences are MNHEY and SVGEGT. Trimming shortened V by 0 bases and J by 0 bases, and 3 bases separated the two germline ends. The CDR3 loop spans 14 amino acids. The CDR3 nucleotides are TGTGCCAGCAGTTACTCGAGCTCCTACAATGAGCAGTTCTTC. It specifies CASSYSSSYNEQFF.

The J gene is TRBJ2-1, the V gene TRBV9; D perhaps matches TRBD1 (5 bases). This CDR3 is built from 13 residues. Trimming shortened V by 2 bases and J by 8 bases, and 11 bases separated the two germline ends. Germline CDR1 SGDLS, CDR2 YYNGEE. In DNA form, the CDR3 reads TGTGCCAGCAGCGTCATGGGGCTCGATGAGCAGTTCTTC. Translating it yields CASSVMGLDEQFF.

Concerning this clone: Other DNA sequences in the sample encode the same CDR3. This rearrangement joins TRBV27 to TRBJ2-2; 7 positions agree with TRBD1. This CDR3 region has 16 residues. V shed 2 bases, J shed 2 bases, and the junction held 5 bases outside the gene matches. CDR1 is MNHEY, CDR2 SMNVEV, per germline (reference sequence). The CDR3 protein is CASSLRDRPNTGELFF. The CDR3 DNA reads TGTGCCAGCAGTTTACGGGACAGACCCAACACCGGGGAGCTGTTTTTT.

The chain combines TRBV27 with TRBJ1-6; TRBD1 is a possible D gene (5 bases). This CDR3 contains 13 residues. CDR1 is MNHEY and CDR2 is SMNVEV in the germline V gene (reference sequence). The V and J ends lost 3 bases and 7 bases respectively, with 7 bases between them. The CDR3, as DNA: TGTGCCAGCAGTTTGAAGGGGAATTCACCCCTCCACTTT. As protein: CASSLKGNSPLHF.

The rearrangement uses TRBV7-9 and TRBJ1-2; D call uncertain. Germline-derived CDR1 and CDR2 are SEHNR and FQNEAQ (reference sequence). The CDR3 is 15 amino acids. V dropped 1 base and J dropped 8 bases, with 17 bases sitting between them. CDR3 protein: CASSLDTGIQRGYTF. The CDR3 DNA reads TGTGCCAGCAGCTTAGATACGGGGATTCAGCGAGGCTACACCTTC.